A selection of T cell receptor beta chains follows, all from one sample in a study of cytotoxic CD8 clonotypes in ibrutinib-treated CLL. The table came from immunoSEQ multiplex PCR; TCRdb's copy has only in-frame clones and leaves some out. The sample contains fewer than 50,000 clones, 60% to 80% of which appear only once. The sample here was PBMCs, taken after 24 months of ibrutinib treatment. The receptor source for this set is a human donor with chronic lymphocytic leukemia. CDR3s include the opening cysteine and the closing phenylalanine or tryptophan. D genes are given only for firm matches. Clone size appears in some rows only: once, few, many, or a class for an expanded clone.

NA	TRBV30	TRBD2	TRBJ2-7	TGTGCCTGGAGTGTACGGACTAGCGGCGAGCAGTACTTC	CAWSVRTSGEQYF
NA	TRBV27	NA	TRBJ1-5	TGTGCCAGCAGTTTAATGTTTCCCGCGGGGGGGAGATTCTCTGGATCTAATCAGCCCCAGCATTTT	CASSLMFPAGGRFSGSNQPQHF
NA	TRBV30	NA	TRBJ1-4	TGTGCCTGCCTATGGACGGACGGAACTGAAAAACTGTTTTTT	CACLWTDGTEKLFF
NA	TRBV10-1	NA	TRBJ2-3	TGCGCCAGCAGTCTTCGGTTCCTCACAGATACGCAGTATTTT	CASSLRFLTDTQYF
few	TRBV9	TRBD1	TRBJ1-4	TGTGCCAGCAGCGTAGGGACAGGTCGGAATGAAAAACTGTTTTTT	CASSVGTGRNEKLFF
NA	TRBV30	TRBD2	TRBJ2-5	TGTGCCTGGAGTGTAGGGAGACTAGCGGAAGAGACCCAGTACTTC	CAWSVGRLAEETQYF
NA	TRBV4-1	NA	TRBJ2-1	TGCGCCAGCAGCCAAGAGACCGCCTACAATGAGCAGTTCTTC	CASSQETAYNEQFF
NA	TRBV18	NA	TRBJ1-5	TGTGCCAGCTCACTCGACCAGGGGCCCCAGCATTTT	CASSLDQGPQHF
NA	TRBV15	NA	TRBJ1-3	TGTGCCACCAGCAGAGATCTCGGCTCTGGAAACACCATATATTTT	CATSRDLGSGNTIYF
NA	TRBV19	TRBD1	TRBJ1-2	TGTGCCAGTAGTATAGATCCACAGGGGAGCTATGGCTACACCTTC	CASSIDPQGSYGYTF
NA	TRBV2	TRBD2	TRBJ2-1	TGTGCCAGCAGTGAAGCACTAGCGGGTCCAGTCTTC	CASSEALAGPVF
NA	TRBV11-2	NA	TRBJ2-1	TGTGCCAGCAGCTTATGGGTCCGAAGGACCTACAATGAGCAGTTCTTC	CASSLWVRRTYNEQFF
NA	TRBV2	NA	TRBJ2-7	TGTGCCAGCGGAGGCAGGGATAGCTCCTACGAGCAGTACTTC	CASGGRDSSYEQYF
NA	TRBV7-9	NA	TRBJ2-7	TGTGCCAGCATCTCCGACGGATACGAGCAGTACTTC	CASISDGYEQYF
few	TRBV4-1	NA	TRBJ2-1	TGCGCCAGCAGCCAAGTTCGCCTAGTGCGATCCTACAATGAGCAGTTCTTC	CASSQVRLVRSYNEQFF
NA	TRBV10-3	NA	TRBJ2-7	TGTGCCATCAGTGTACAGGGTTTCTCTAATTACGAGCAGTACTTC	CAISVQGFSNYEQYF
NA	TRBV2	TRBD1	TRBJ1-6	TGTGCCAGCAGTTGGACAGGGGACTCCTATAATTCACCCCTCCACTTT	CASSWTGDSYNSPLHF
NA	TRBV30	NA	TRBJ2-7	TGTGCCTGGAGCCGAGAATACGAGCAGTACTTC	CAWSREYEQYF
once	TRBV7-9	TRBD1	TRBJ2-1	TGTGCCAGCAGCCCGTGGGACAGAACTAGGAATGAGCAGTTCTTC	CASSPWDRTRNEQFF
few	TRBV7-7	NA	TRBJ2-3	TGTGCTAGCAGCTTAGGTTTGACAGATACGCAGTATTTT	CASSLGLTDTQYF
few	TRBV29-1	NA	TRBJ2-1	TGCAGCGCCCTAAACTCCCAGCTGTACAATGAGCAGTTCTTC	CSALNSQLYNEQFF
medium-sized	TRBV29-1	NA	TRBJ1-2	TGCAGCGTGAATACAGAGGCACTTACATTC	CSVNTEALTF
many	TRBV2	TRBD1	TRBJ1-2	TGTGCCAGCAGCCCCGACAGGGTTCGCGGCTACACCTTC	CASSPDRVRGYTF
NA	TRBV18	NA	TRBJ2-5	TGTGCCAGCGAGGGAAATGAAGAGACCCAGTACTTC	CASEGNEETQYF
NA	TRBV9	NA	TRBJ2-1	TGTGCCAGCAGCGTAGTAATTTCCTGGGGTGAGCAGTTCTTC	CASSVVISWGEQFF
NA	TRBV6-6	NA	TRBJ1-3	TGTGCCAGCAGTTACTCCGTCGGAAACACCATATATTTT	CASSYSVGNTIYF
NA	TRBV4-1	TRBD1	TRBJ1-4	TGCGCCAGCAGCCAAGACGCGCGGACAGGACTGAATGAAAAACTGTTTTTT	CASSQDARTGLNEKLFF
few	TRBV25-1	NA	TRBJ1-6	TGTGCCAGCAGGGGGACCGGGCATAATTCACCCCTCCACTTT	CASRGTGHNSPLHF
NA	TRBV19	NA	TRBJ2-3	TGTGCCAGTAGTACCAGACACGCCCGCACAGATACGCAGTATTTT	CASSTRHARTDTQYF
NA	TRBV7-9	NA	TRBJ1-5	TGTGCCAGCAACACGGGAGGAGGGGGGCAAAATCAGCCCCAGCATTTT	CASNTGGGGQNQPQHF
NA	TRBV5-1	NA	TRBJ1-2	TGCGCCAGCAGCTTGACCTTTAACTATGGCTACACCTTC	CASSLTFNYGYTF
NA	TRBV15	NA	TRBJ2-7	TGTGCCACCAGCAGACCCCCCACCCCTCTGGACACACGATTCCCCTACGAGCAGTACTTC	CATSRPPTPLDTRFPYEQYF
NA	TRBV29-1	NA	TRBJ2-1	TGCAGCGTTGAAGGGGGGTCCTACAATGAGCAGTTCTTC	CSVEGGSYNEQFF
many	TRBV5-4	TRBD1	TRBJ1-2	TGTGCCAGCAGACTGGGCGTTGGGACAGGGGGCGACTATGGCTACACCTTC	CASRLGVGTGGDYGYTF
NA	TRBV29-1	NA	TRBJ1-2	TGCAGCGCGGGGGGTTACAGGGAGCGGGCCTATGGCTACACCTTC	CSAGGYRERAYGYTF
NA	TRBV7-2	TRBD1	TRBJ1-3	TGTGCCAGCAGCTCGACAGGGCACTCTGGAAACACCATATATTTT	CASSSTGHSGNTIYF
NA	TRBV6-6	NA	TRBJ2-7	TGTGCCAGCAGCAACCGAGGGGGTCGAGCCTACGAGCAGTACTTC	CASSNRGGRAYEQYF
NA	TRBV6-6	TRBD1	TRBJ1-4	TGTGCCAGCAGTCTCAGGGGGCGGGGAAGTCTGTTTTTT	CASSLRGRGSLFF
few	TRBV6-1	TRBD1	TRBJ2-3	TGTGCCAGCAGTGAAAGGAGGGGACAGGCGTCCACAGATACGCAGTATTTT	CASSERRGQASTDTQYF
few	TRBV4-1	NA	TRBJ2-4	TGCGCCAGCAGCCAAGATCTTCGCCATGTCCTAGCCAAAAACATTCAGTACTTC	CASSQDLRHVLAKNIQYF
NA	TRBV20-1	NA	TRBJ1-1	TGCAGTGGGACATTGAACACTGAAGCTTTCTTT	CSGTLNTEAFF
NA	TRBV7-3	NA	TRBJ1-2	TGTGCCAGCAGCTTAAATGGGGTTGGCTACACCTTC	CASSLNGVGYTF
NA	TRBV19	NA	TRBJ1-5	TGTGCCAGTAGTACCCTTCGACCCAATCAGCCCCAGCATTTT	CASSTLRPNQPQHF
NA	TRBV11-2	NA	TRBJ2-3	TGTGCCAGCAGCCCGGCGGGCTTCACAGATACGCAGTATTTT	CASSPAGFTDTQYF
NA	TRBV30	NA	TRBJ1-3	TGTGCCTGGACGCCGGTCGGCAACTCTGGAAACACCATATATTTT	CAWTPVGNSGNTIYF
NA	TRBV2	TRBD1	TRBJ1-5	TGTGCCAGCAGTGCCGACCCGACAGGGGCTAATCAGCCCCAGCATTTT	CASSADPTGANQPQHF
NA	TRBV29-1	NA	TRBJ2-3	TGCAGCGTTGGCACAGATACGCAGTATTTT	CSVGTDTQYF
NA	TRBV5-6	NA	TRBJ2-3	TGTGCCAGCAGCCCGGACTACTCCACAGATACGCAGTATTTT	CASSPDYSTDTQYF
NA	TRBV5-4	TRBD2	TRBJ2-5	TGTGCCAGCAGCTTAGCGGGGGGGCTGGAGACCCAGTACTTC	CASSLAGGLETQYF
NA	TRBV4-1	NA	TRBJ2-2	TGCGCCAGCAGCCCCACAGGAACCGGCACCGGGGAGCTGTTTTTT	CASSPTGTGTGELFF
NA	TRBV5-1	NA	TRBJ2-1	TGCGCCAGCACGGGTCCCAATGAGCAGTTCTTC	CASTGPNEQFF
NA	TRBV5-1	TRBD1	TRBJ1-3	TGCGCCAGCAGCTGGGACAGAGAGAGTACCATATATTTT	CASSWDRESTIYF
NA	TRBV4-2	NA	TRBJ1-1	TGTGCCAGCAGCCAGGGACGTCTGAACACTGAAGCTTTCTTT	CASSQGRLNTEAFF
NA	TRBV18	TRBD2	TRBJ2-1	TGTGCCAGCTCACCACCCGGAGCGGGAGGGAGCAATGAGCAGTTCTTC	CASSPPGAGGSNEQFF